Reported below is one T cell receptor beta chain. Its specificity is not known. V lost 4 bases, J lost 7 bases, and 16 bases lay in between. The CDR3 is 14 amino acids. CDR1 and CDR2 (germline): MNHNY, SVGAGI (reference sequence). The source of the sample is a study of monozygotic twins with cystic fibrosis. The wider study: With about 15 PCR cycles, barcoded libraries came from 2.5 to 3.5 micrograms of fragmented DNA. Whole-study findings and limits: Unrelated CF individuals shared fewer identical clonotypes than monozygotic CF twins. Median Simpson clonality of 0.0095 suggested naive T cells predominated. Co-twins had the most similar V usage for 13 of 16 pairs, J for 8.

Produced via immunoSEQ multiplex PCR; TCRdb's table is partial and in-frame only. The sample shows under 30,000 clones, 90% of them seen only once. This rearrangement joins TRBV6-6 to TRBJ1-1, with D possibly matching TRBD1 (6 bases). The TCR sequence derives from a girl aged 2 to 10 with cystic fibrosis. The sample consisted of blood. The CDR3 protein is CASSWERGRGEAFF. The CDR3 DNA follows: TGTGCCAGCAGTTGGGAGCGGGGGCGCGGTGAAGCTTTCTTT.